The 21 T cell receptor beta chains reported below all come from one sample, sequenced in a study of CD8 T cells in ankylosing spondylitis. TCRdb redid the calling of the 5' RACE reads with MiXCR, one entry per CDR3 protein. The sample consists of about 160,000 distinct CDR3 sequences, around 17% of them appearing once. What was sequenced was blood, either unsorted or a sorted T cell fraction (not recorded which). Every receptor here comes from a male donor with ankylosing spondylitis or in good health (not recorded which).

The sample holds many counts of this clonotype. This chain connects TRBV11-2 to TRBJ1-2; 7 nucleotides align to TRBD1. Germline V gives CDR1 SGHAT, CDR2 FQNNGV. With 7 bases clipped from V and 3 bases from J, the junction kept 5 bases outside the gene matches. The CDR3 totals 13 residues. CDR3 in DNA: TGTGCCAGCACCCAACAGGGGTACTATGGCTACACCTTC. This sequence encodes CASTQQGYYGYTF.

This clonotype was counted many times. The chain uses TRBV20-1 and TRBJ2-3; D perhaps matches TRBD1 (6 bases). CDR1 DFQATT and CDR2 SNEGSKA come from the germline V gene (reference sequence). Trimming took 4 bases from V and 0 from J, leaving 17 bases between them. The length of the CDR3 is 16 residues. The CDR3 sequence is CSATSLGQTSTDTQYF. In nucleotides, the CDR3 is TGCAGTGCTACCTCCCTTGGACAGACTAGCACAGATACGCAGTATTTT.

This clonotype was observed many times. The CDR3 region has the DNA TGCGCCAGCCACACAGGGACGAGCGAGACCCAGTACTTC. Its protein product is CASHTGTSETQYF. V is TRBV5-1 and J is TRBJ2-5; weak D call: TRBD1 (6 bases). CDR3 size: 13 residues. Germline CDR1 reads SGHRS; CDR2 reads YFSETQ. Trimming took off 7 bases at V and 5 bases at J, with 15 bases between the two ends.

The table lists this clonotype with many counts. This chain uses TRBV5-8 with TRBJ1-5, with D hard to call. Looked up from germline, CDR1 is SGHTS and CDR2 is YDEGEE. This CDR3 spans 14 amino acids. The V gene lost 0 bases and the J gene lost 6 bases, with 10 bases spanning the gap. The CDR3 is CASSLERVAQPQHF. The CDR3 region has the DNA TGTGCCAGCAGCTTGGAGCGGGTTGCTCAGCCCCAGCATTTT.

On this clonotype itself: A clone one base away is much larger, so this may be a read error. The chain joins TRBV4-1 to TRBJ2-7; perhaps D is TRBD1 or TRBD2 (6 bases each). The germline V gene encodes CDR1 MGHRA and CDR2 YSYEKL. This CDR3 region has 13 residues. In nucleotides, the CDR3 is TGTGCCAGCAGCCCGGGGGCCATCCACGAGCAGTACTTC. It is translated as CASSPGAIHEQYF.

The rearrangement uses TRBV12-3 or TRBV12-4 and TRBJ2-6; 9 bases line up with TRBD1. V trimming: 10 bases; J trimming: 4 bases; junction bases outside the gene matches: 5. This CDR3 contains 14 residues. CDR3 nucleotides: TGTGCCATCACAGGGGGCCTGGGGGCCAACGTCCTGACTTTC. This encodes CAITGGLGANVLTF.

This sequence joins TRBV7-3 and TRBJ2-1; possible D gene TRBD1, 5 bases. The germline gives CDR1 SGHTA, CDR2 FQGTGA. The CDR3 runs to 16 residues. The V gene lost 2 bases and the J gene lost 8 bases, with 19 bases spanning the gap. The chain's CDR3 is CASSLGARLTLDEQFF. The CDR3 nucleotides read TGTGCCAGCAGCTTAGGGGCTAGGCTTACCTTGGATGAGCAGTTCTTC.

This clonotype was counted once. The chain joins TRBV23-1 to TRBJ1-5; D call uncertain. TRBV23-1 is given ORF status, its function remaining uncertain. The ends were cut back, 0 bases at V and 2 bases at J, with 17 bases in the middle. This CDR3 spans 18 amino acids. CDR3 DNA sequence: TGCGCCAGCAGTCAATCGAGGCCCTTATCGGTAGGCAATCAGCCCCAGCATTTT. This translates into CASSQSRPLSVGNQPQHF.

CDR3 region: CSATRTTSYEQYF. The CDR3 nucleotides are TGCAGTGCTACCCGGACGACCTCCTACGAGCAGTACTTC. This sequence joins TRBV20-1 and TRBJ2-7; no clear D gene. Trimming removed 4 bases from V and 0 bases from J, with 10 bases in between. CDR1 and CDR2 from the germline V gene are DFQATT and SNEGSKA (reference sequence). This CDR3 has 13 amino acids.

This clonotype was recorded a few times. The chain has TRBV28 and TRBJ1-5; D remains unclear. In germline, CDR1 is MDHEN, CDR2 SYDVKM. V was clipped by 6 bases and J by 1 base, with 4 bases between them. The CDR3 has 12 amino acids. The CDR3 is CASRISNQPQHF. CDR3 sequence (DNA): TGTGCCAGCAGGATCAGCAATCAGCCCCAGCATTTT.

This clonotype was detected ten times or more. The chain links TRBV9 to TRBJ2-7, with a possible D match to TRBD1 (6 bases). Germline V CDR1 and CDR2: SGDLS, YYNGEE. The length of the CDR3 is 15 residues. Deletions cut 0 bases from V and 1 base from J, with 11 bases between. The CDR3 region is CASSVGRGHSYEQYF. CDR3 DNA sequence: TGTGCCAGCAGCGTAGGCAGGGGACATTCCTACGAGCAGTACTTC.

This clonotype came up many times. J is TRBJ2-1 and V is TRBV5-1, with a tentative D call TRBD1 (8 bases). CDR1 SGHRS and CDR2 YFSETQ come from the germline V gene. Trimming stripped 4 bases from V and 4 bases from J, with 18 bases between. The CDR3 has 16 amino acids. CDR3 sequence reads: CASSPDTGGGYNEQFF. CDR3 bases: TGCGCCAGCAGCCCGGACACAGGGGGGGGATACAATGAGCAGTTCTTC.

There are many counts of this clonotype. This sequence joins TRBV24-1 and TRBJ2-5; TRBD1 aligns across 10 bases. In germline, CDR1 is KGHDR, CDR2 SFDVKD. This CDR3 region has 18 residues. V gave up 0 bases and J gave up 9 bases; unmatched junction bases: 15. The CDR3 loop is CATSDLLSGTGEPGAQYF. DNA for the CDR3: TGTGCCACCAGTGATTTGCTCTCCGGGACAGGGGAACCGGGGGCCCAGTACTTC.

The genes are TRBV29-1 and TRBJ2-3, with TRBD2 identical over 10 bases. The V segment lost 5 bases and the J segment 5 bases; nucleotides outside the gene matches: 7. There are 14 residues in the CDR3. The germline gives CDR1 SQVTM, CDR2 ANQGSEA. Here the CDR3 DNA reads TGCAGCGTTTCCCTAGCGGGAGAGCGAGATACGCAGTATTTT. It translates to CSVSLAGERDTQYF.

This clonotype was observed a handful of times. V and J are TRBV20-1 and TRBJ2-2; no clear D gene. V lost 0 bases, J lost 3 bases, and 20 bases lay in between. Germline CDR1 and CDR2: DFQATT and SNEGSKA (reference sequence). This CDR3 spans 18 amino acids. For the CDR3, the DNA is TGCAGTGCTAGAGAACTGCCGCTTGGCAGCGTATACACCGGGGAGCTGTTTTTT. It translates to CSARELPLGSVYTGELFF.

This clonotype was seen a few times. This rearrangement joins TRBV11-2 to TRBJ1-4, with D unresolved. CDR1 SGHAT and CDR2 FQNNGV come from the germline V gene. The CDR3 has 14 amino acids. Trimming stripped 3 bases from V and 0 bases from J, with 5 bases between. In DNA, the CDR3 is TGTGCCAGCAGCTTGGTAGCAACTAATGAAAAACTGTTTTTT. The encoded protein is CASSLVATNEKLFF.

V gene TRBV28 combines with J gene TRBJ2-3; 7 nucleotides align to TRBD1. The CDR3 covers 14 residues. V was clipped by 6 bases and J by 4 bases; unmatched bases: 7. CDR1 MDHEN and CDR2 SYDVKM come from the germline V gene. The CDR3 reads CASRWTGSPDTQYF. The CDR3 bases are TGTGCCAGCAGGTGGACAGGCAGTCCAGATACGCAGTATTTT. The whole variable domain, filled in from reference TRBV28 and TRBJ2-3, reads DVKVTQSSRYLVKRTGEKVFLECVQDMDHENMFWYRQDPGLGLRLIYFSYDVKMKEKGDIPEGYSVSREKKERFSLILESASTNQTSMYLCASRWTGSPDTQYFGPGTRLTVL.

This clonotype was seen ten or more times. The chain joins TRBV20-1 to TRBJ2-3, with 8 bases that match TRBD2. The V and J ends lost 0 bases and 2 bases, in that order; junction bases with no gene match: 7. CDR3 length: 16 residues. Looked up from germline, CDR1 is DFQATT and CDR2 is SNEGSKA (reference sequence). The CDR3 here is CSARDPLAGPTDTQYF. The CDR3 bases are TGCAGTGCTAGAGACCCCCTAGCGGGCCCCACAGATACGCAGTATTTT.

The V gene is TRBV7-9, the J gene TRBJ2-7; TRBD1 matches 9 bases. The CDR3 runs to 16 residues. The germline V gene has CDR1 SEHNR and CDR2 FQNEAQ (reference sequence). J lost 2 bases, V lost 5 bases, and 10 bases had no gene match. DNA of the CDR3: TGTGCCAGCAGCCCACAGAAGGGACAGGGCGCCTACGAGCAGTACTTC. Amino acid sequence: CASSPQKGQGAYEQYF.

This clonotype was observed at least ten times. The rearrangement links TRBV2 to TRBJ2-3; D remains unclear. Germline CDR1 SNHLY, CDR2 FYNNEI. Trimming removed 9 bases from V and 4 bases from J, with 14 bases in between. CDR3 size: 13 residues. CDR3 in amino acids: CASSLDSADTQYF. CDR3 DNA: TGTGCCAGTTCGTTAGATTCGGCAGATACGCAGTATTTT.

This clonotype was recorded a few times. The chain couples TRBV6-1 to TRBJ2-7; tentative D call: TRBD1 (5 bases). CDR3 size: 14 residues. Per germline, CDR1 MNHNS and CDR2 SASEGT. V was trimmed by 2 bases and J by 0 bases, leaving 8 bases between them. In DNA form, the CDR3 reads TGTGCCAGCAGTGAACAGGGTCTCTCCTACGAGCAGTACTTC. It encodes CASSEQGLSYEQYF.